Listed below are T cell receptor beta chains from one sample, sequenced in a study of T cells after yellow fever vaccination. TCRdb analysed the 5' RACE reads with MiXCR anew, one entry per CDR3 protein. This table has some 350,000 distinct CDR3 sequences, approximately 9% appearing once. The sample consisted of PBMCs, taken on the day of the first yellow fever vaccination. These receptors were obtained from a man between 18 and 35 years old who received the YFV17D yellow fever vaccine. The CDR3 runs from the conserved cysteine through the conserved F or W. D genes are given only for firm matches. Clone size is given for some rows only: seen once, a few or many times, or a class if the clone is expanded.

TRBJ2-3	TRBV6-1	few	TRBD2	TGTGCCAGCACCCACGGTAGCGGGGGGCCGCCGTCTAGCACAGATACGCAGTATTTT	CASTHGSGGPPSSTDTQYF
TRBJ2-1	TRBV7-2	.	.	TGTGCCAGCAGCTTAGTGGCACGGGGTGAGCAGTTCTTC	CASSLVARGEQFF
TRBJ1-1	TRBV7-2	few	.	TGTGCCAGCAGCTTAGAGTACATAGCTGAAGCTTTCTTT	CASSLEYIAEAFF
TRBJ1-4	TRBV4-3	few	.	TGCGCCAGCAGCCAGATGCGTGTGGCGTCGAATGAAAAACTGTTTTTT	CASSQMRVASNEKLFF
TRBJ2-3	TRBV6-5	.	TRBD2	TGTGCCAGCAGTTACCAGGGACTAGGGACAGATACGCAGTATTTT	CASSYQGLGTDTQYF
TRBJ2-7	TRBV25-1	.	.	TGTGCCAGCAGTGAGCGCTGGAGTCGGTTGGAGCAGTACTTC	CASSERWSRLEQYF
TRBJ2-7	TRBV18	.	TRBD1	TGTGCCAGCTCCCGGGACAGGGAGTCCTACGAGCAGTACTTC	CASSRDRESYEQYF
TRBJ2-3	TRBV15	.	.	TGTGCCACCTGTAAGAGTAGCGGTCGTGCTAGCACAGATACGCAGTATTTT	CATCKSSGRASTDTQYF
TRBJ2-6	TRBV2	.	.	TGTGCCAGCAGTGTTGGGCCCACGGGGACCAACGTCCTGACTTTC	CASSVGPTGTNVLTF
TRBJ1-6	TRBV5-1	many	.	TGCGCCAGCAGCCGGGCCGGGGGTAATAATTCACCCCTCCACTTT	CASSRAGGNNSPLHF
TRBJ2-1	TRBV7-2	.	.	TGTGCCAGCAGCTTACTAAGTCTAGGAGGGGCCTACAATGAGCAGTTCTTC	CASSLLSLGGAYNEQFF
TRBJ1-6	TRBV4-3	.	.	TGCGCCAGCAGCCAAGTTCGGAGTGATAGCTCCTATAATTCACCCCTCCACTTT	CASSQVRSDSSYNSPLHF
TRBJ2-3	TRBV28	few	.	TGTGCCAGCAGGCCGGGTTCTCTCCGGGATACGCAGTATTTT	CASRPGSLRDTQYF
TRBJ1-1	TRBV6-5	medium-sized	.	TGTGCCAGCAGTTACTACCCCGGTCGGGGCACTGAAGCTTTCTTT	CASSYYPGRGTEAFF
TRBJ2-5	TRBV3-1	many	TRBD1	TGTGCCGGACAGGGGGCCGAGGAGACCCAGTACTTC	CAGQGAEETQYF
TRBJ2-1	TRBV11-2	.	TRBD2	TGTGCCAGCAGCCACCCTAGCGGACACTCCTACAATGAGCAGTTCTTC	CASSHPSGHSYNEQFF
TRBJ1-2	TRBV4-1	few	.	TGCGCCAGCAGCCAAGACAGGGAAGGCTATGGCTACACCTTC	CASSQDREGYGYTF
TRBJ2-5	TRBV10-2	many	TRBD2	TGCGCCAGCTCTGGACTAGCCGAAGAGACCCAGTACTTC	CASSGLAEETQYF
TRBJ1-5	TRBV4-2	.	.	TGTGCCAGCAGCCAAGGGGTGGGCCAACCCAATCAGCCCCAGCATTTT	CASSQGVGQPNQPQHF
TRBJ2-3	TRBV20-1	.	.	TGCAGTACCCAACCGGGACCATACACAGATACGCAGTATTTT	CSTQPGPYTDTQYF
TRBJ1-3	TRBV12-3/TRBV12-4	few	TRBD1	TGTGCCAGCCTAAGACAGGGTACTGGAAACACCATATATTTT	CASLRQGTGNTIYF
TRBJ2-7	TRBV7-8	few	.	TGTGCCAGCAGCTTTTTCGGGGCGGGGATACCTTACGAGCAGTACTTC	CASSFFGAGIPYEQYF
TRBJ2-5	TRBV14	few	TRBD2	TGTGCCAGCAGCACTCGGAGGACTAGCGGGGTACTCGAGACCCAGTACTTC	CASSTRRTSGVLETQYF
TRBJ2-2	TRBV7-8	few	.	TGTGCCAGTTCCTCGGGGAGCGTCAGCCGGGAGCTGTTTTTT	CASSSGSVSRELFF
TRBJ2-1	TRBV7-2	few	TRBD2	TGTGCCAGCAGCCGATTCCTGACTAGCGGGGGGTACAATGAGCAGTTCTTC	CASSRFLTSGGYNEQFF
TRBJ2-2	TRBV10-1	.	.	TGCGCCAGCAGGAGCACCGGGGAGCTGTTTTTT	CASRSTGELFF
TRBJ2-2	TRBV18	.	TRBD2	TGTGCCAGCTCACAGGGACTAGTCACCGGGGAGCTGTTTTTT	CASSQGLVTGELFF
TRBJ1-5	TRBV6-2/TRBV6-3	.	TRBD1	TGTGCCAGTTACGCCGGGACAGGGAGCCAGCCCCAGCATTTT	CASYAGTGSQPQHF
TRBJ1-6	TRBV20-1	few	.	TGCAGTGCAGAACAGGGATATAATTCACCCCTCCACTTT	CSAEQGYNSPLHF
TRBJ1-4	TRBV29-1	few	TRBD1	TGCAGCGTAGGGGACAGGTCTAATGAAAAACTGTTTTTT	CSVGDRSNEKLFF
TRBJ2-4	TRBV6-1	.	.	TGCCGTGTGACAGAGCCTTTGAAGGCCAAAAACATTCAGTACTTC	CRVTEPLKAKNIQYF
TRBJ2-3	TRBV25-1	few	TRBD2	TGTGCCAGCAGTGACCGTCGACTAGCGGATCAGTATTTT	CASSDRRLADQYF
TRBJ2-2	TRBV3-1	few	.	TGTGCCAGCAGCCAAGATCTCCGGCCCTCCGGGGAGCTGTTTTTT	CASSQDLRPSGELFF
TRBJ1-2	TRBV28	few	.	TGTGCCAGCAGCCCGCGGTTTCGAGGCTACACCTTC	CASSPRFRGYTF
TRBJ1-2	TRBV5-1	few	.	TGCGCCAGCAGCTTGGAGGATTGGGGGATATATGGCTACACCTTC	CASSLEDWGIYGYTF
TRBJ2-3	TRBV7-2	few	.	TGTGCCAGCAGCCCGAGTATGAACGCTCCCGGCACAGATACGCAGTATTTT	CASSPSMNAPGTDTQYF
TRBJ2-3	TRBV2	many	.	TGTGCCAGCCAAGAAGACTTCACAGATACGCAGTATTTT	CASQEDFTDTQYF
TRBJ2-5	TRBV11-2	many	TRBD2	TGTGCCAGCAGCTTAAGCGTGGGGGGGCAAGAGACCCAGTACTTC	CASSLSVGGQETQYF